This note documents a single T cell receptor (beta chain) sequence. The antigen remains undetermined. Every isolated RNA sample was fully reverse transcribed, so sequencing captured expressed TCRB transcripts. Repertoires were generated with immunoSEQ multiplex PCR, while TCRdb's copy carries only in-frame clones and drops some. The table lists about 220,000 clones, about 11% of them singletons. The source of the sample is a study of beta chain features in type 1 diabetes. Turning to the study itself: Sorted cells, 90 million to 130 million in number, were examined across all samples. The study's findings and limits: PCR, the amplification step, might favor shorter templates, equally in patients and controls. Insertions at VDJ junctions were less frequent in type 1 diabetes patients. These patients also deleted more nucleotides at the same junctions. For TCRB rearrangement, an influence of HLA type remained unresolved here.

Germline CDR1 reads KGHSH; CDR2 reads LQKENI. The J segment lost 1 base and the V segment lost 4 bases, leaving 9 bases of the junction unmatched. The CDR3 length is 17 residues. Sequencing was carried out using central memory CD4+ T cells from blood. The V call is TRBV18, the J call TRBJ2-3; TRBD1 agrees at 9 bases. The clonotype originates from a man aged 18 to 29 in good health. CDR3 sequence (DNA): TGTGCCAGCTCACGCCGCCAGGGACAGGGTGGCACAGATACGCAGTATTTT. Translation gives CASSRRQGQGGTDTQYF.